This T cell receptor beta chain stems from a study of PD-L1 blockade in urothelial cancer. Only in-frame clones appear in the TCRdb table, and some are missing; sequencing was by immunoSEQ multiplex PCR. The repertoire holds about 80,000 clones, with roughly 90% as singletons. CDR1 is MNHNS, CDR2 SASEGT, per germline. This CDR3 spans 12 amino acids. The V end lost 5 bases, the J end lost 9 bases, and 11 bases lay between the germline ends. This clone appeared once. V and J are TRBV6-1 and TRBJ1-5; D perhaps matches TRBD1 (6 bases). The sample in question was PBMCs, obtained around atezolizumab (anti-PD-L1) treatment. The TCR sequence derives from a woman aged 70-85 years with urothelial cancer. The CDR3, as DNA: TGTGCCAGCAGTTGGGGGGGCCTGCCCCAGCATTTT. Residues: CASSWGGLPQHF.